The TCR beta chain under discussion was sequenced for a study of shared clonotypes between healthy human individuals (dated by TCRdb to about 2020). A note on the overall study: A few men and a couple of women, aged 18 to 49 years, made up the cohort. For each donor, CD4 naive and CD4 memory were each given three plates, CD8 naive was given two plates, and CD8 memory was given one plate. To increase sequencing depth and limit assay-specific biases, TCR repertoire library preparation and sequencing were carried out by different laboratories using diverse techniques. To estimate repertoire size and how much clonotypes are shared between individuals, the study performed deep sequencing of blood TCR repertoires from roughly five healthy adults. Leukapheresis yielded between about 0.85 and 9 billion PBMCs per donor. Summary of the overall study and its limitations: Larger estimated clonotype richness was generally found for naive subsets than for memory subsets. Compared with non-shared clonotypes, clonotypes shared by all four sorted-subset donors had higher generation probabilities. Pairwise subsampling led to the expectation that sequencing depth would affect the degree of clonotype sharing among donors. Even with the large sequencing depth, rarefaction of the sorted-subset datasets indicated that sequencing was incomplete. Sharing across a few donors was observed for approximately 4.6% of naive CD4, over 3% of naive CD8, roughly 2.4% of memory CD4, and about 0.38% of memory CD8 clonotypes. Because the study included only a small number of donors, the genetic and exposure-history diversity represented was limited. Sampling was limited to blood, and TCR repertoires in tissue likely differ from TCR repertoires in blood.

Points on this clone: Its binding antigen is unknown. The germline gene is not matched at one end of the junction; a read error may be the cause.

CD8 naive samples consisted of CD45RO-negative cells that were positively selected for CCR7, yielding a CD45RA+CCR7+ population without TemRA cells. The donors were healthy, HIV-negative adults who had no recently reported acute infections or vaccinations. Every donor was a Caucasian adult living in Nashville, Tennessee, USA. Blood was collected by leukapheresis, and PBMCs were isolated by Ficoll-Histopaque density gradient centrifugation and then cryopreserved in liquid nitrogen vapor phase. Purity and quantity of every magnetically sorted T cell population were checked by analytical flow cytometry. Genomic DNA was isolated from every sorted fraction and measured by UV absorbance on a Nanodrop 2000c. TCR CDR3 regions were amplified from genomic DNA by multiplex PCR using the deep immunoSEQ assay. Extracted genomic DNA from each cell subset was spread evenly across all wells of several immunoSEQ 96-well plates, with each plate serving as a replicate. For sorted subsets, roughly 190 ng of genomic DNA, equivalent to 30,000 or so T cell genomes, went into each replicate PCR. Purified libraries were measured with a Qubit 3.0 fluorometer, size-checked on a Bioanalyzer 2100, and measured again with the KAPA Library Quantification kit. Each immunoSEQ 96-well plate was sequenced on its own single-read 150-cycle Illumina NextSeq 550 flow cell. The study's processing was this. Because the immunoSEQ output held only junctional sequences and lacked quality scores, the filtering could not match the filtering applied to full-length reads. Sequences were annotated with PyIR, a Python wrapper for IgBLAST v1.9, using IMGT germline references to assign V/J genes and CDR3. Reads with weak V/J assignments (E-value above 1e-6), missing CDR3, stop codons, out-of-frame junctions, or ambiguous translated residues were removed. V3J clonotypes were defined as sequences sharing the same inferred V gene, J gene, and CDR3 amino acid sequence. To compute the percentage overlap between repertoires, the number of shared unique clonotypes was divided by the size of the smaller repertoire. RTK rarefaction, the Chao1 estimator, and Recon v2.1 estimates of unobserved clonotypes were used to assess repertoire richness. Generation probabilities were computed with OLGA for all TCRbeta clonotypes obtained by the gDNA method from several donors. In its TCRdb copy, this immuneACCESS table keeps in-frame sequences only and misses some clones. Where compared with another copy, unresolved V genes explain less than half of these, and the others have no known cause. V and J calls and clone size come straight from that table; D and trimming were deduced from the DNA. The sample table records about 2.2 million clones; around 93% of these occur just once. Clones ranked in the top ten supply more than 1.5% of the sample.

The CDR3 goes from the cysteine to the tryptophan over 11 residues. Here the CDR3 DNA is all that survives: 33 bases in frame from base 1. The germline V gene supplies CDR1 SNHLY and CDR2 FYNNEI. The sequenced sample was naive CD8+ T cells from PBMCs. The sample's cell subset or site, from its label and the paper: CD45RA+CCR7+. The TCR sequence derives from a man between 18 and 29 years old in good health. Some clones in this sample may be carry-over from other donors' samples. The V and J segments used are TRBV2 and TRBJ1-2, with the D gene not clear enough to name. This receptor has the CDR3 CASSEALPRVW. In nucleotide form, the sequence is TGTGCCAGCAGTGAAGCGCTTCCCCGGGTGTGG.